The present TCR beta chain was sequenced within a study of CXCR3-negative and CXCR3-positive naive CD8 T cells. Naive CD8+ T cells had a CD45RO-CCR7+CD27+CD95- phenotype. Through 5' RACE with UMI labels, the TRB cDNA libraries were prepared. Reanalyzing the 5' RACE reads, TCRdb keeps one entry per CDR3 protein, without DNA. The repertoire table contains tens of thousands of distinct CDR3 sequences. As for this clonotype: Its target is not known.

CDR3 length: 14 amino acids. Germline V gene lookup returns CDR1 MDHEN and CDR2 SYDVKM. The study's findings and limits: Diversity ran similarly high across both naive subsets but far lower in memory CD8+ cells.

This TCR came from a human donor in good health. Some clones in this sample may be carry-over from other donors' samples. This chain uses TRBV28 with TRBJ2-7. The sample comprised naive CXCR3- CD8+ T cells from blood. Subset of the sample: CD45RO-CCR7+CD27+CD95- naive CD8+ T cells lacking CXCR3 (TNR3-). The CDR3 here is CASNRRGGAYEQYF.